Following are 32 T cell receptor beta chains from one sample sequenced in a study of T cell responses to AZD1222 COVID-19 vaccine. The method was immunoSEQ multiplex PCR; TCRdb's version includes in-frame clones alone and lacks a portion of them. The sample shows hundreds of thousands of clones, about 93% of them seen only once. Here the sequenced sample was peripheral blood, taken on day 0 of MenACWY control vaccination. These receptors all stem from an adult in good health.

This rearrangement joins TRBV6-5 to TRBJ1-1; D remains ambiguous. Germline lookup yields CDR1 MNHEY and CDR2 SVGAGI. V was clipped by 2 bases and J by 6 bases, with 13 bases between them. There are 14 residues in the CDR3. CDR3 residues: CASSYRAGTAEAFF. DNA for the CDR3: TGTGCCAGCAGTTACAGGGCGGGTACTGCTGAAGCTTTCTTT.

The chain recombines TRBV19 with TRBJ2-7; 10 bases are shared with TRBD2. CDR1 is LNHDA and CDR2 is SQIVND in the germline V gene (reference sequence). V dropped 6 bases and J dropped 7; count of bases not matched to a gene: 9. The CDR3 has 14 residues. The DNA of the CDR3 is TGTGCCAGTAGGAGCGGGGGGGCAACAACAGAGCAGTACTTC. This sequence encodes CASRSGGATTEQYF.

The J gene is TRBJ2-4, the V gene TRBV30; D is uncertain. The CDR3 has 12 amino acids. CDR1 is GTSNPN and CDR2 is SVGIG in the germline V gene (reference sequence). The ends were cut back, 4 bases at V and 7 bases at J, with 11 bases in the middle. As DNA, the CDR3 is TGTGCCTGGATCAAAGGTCAGAACATTCAGTACTTC. Encoded protein: CAWIKGQNIQYF.

The rearrangement links TRBV5-1 to TRBJ1-1; weak D call: TRBD1 (6 bases). CDR1 and CDR2 from the germline V gene are SGHRS and YFSETQ. The V gene lost 0 bases and the J gene lost 3 bases, with 18 bases spanning the gap. CDR3 size: 17 residues. CDR3 DNA sequence: TGCGCCAGCAGCTTGGCAGGGGCCCGGCCATATGACACTGAAGCTTTCTTT. Protein sequence: CASSLAGARPYDTEAFF.

This rearrangement joins TRBV27 to TRBJ2-5; 9 bases line up with TRBD2. V lost 7 bases to trimming and J lost 1 base; unmatched junction nucleotides: 13. Germline values: CDR1 MNHEY, CDR2 SMNVEV (reference sequence). This CDR3 has 17 amino acids. CDR3 nucleotide sequence: TGTGCCAGCACCATCCCCGGGCTAGCGGGGCTCCAAGAGACCCAGTACTTC. This translates into CASTIPGLAGLQETQYF.

This clone is a singleton in its sample. This rearrangement joins TRBV28 to TRBJ1-1; 10 nucleotides align to TRBD1. Germline CDR1 MDHEN, CDR2 SYDVKM. The CDR3 extends over 16 amino acids. V lost 5 bases and J lost 5; bases outside the gene matches: 11. As DNA, the CDR3 is TGTGCCAGCAGTCCCCGGGACAGGGGCCTCGCGACTGAAGCTTTCTTT. This sequence encodes CASSPRDRGLATEAFF.

The rearrangement uses TRBV7-2 and TRBJ2-7, with D perhaps TRBD2 (6 bases). CDR3 length equals 14 residues. The germline gives CDR1 SGHTA, CDR2 FQGNSA. V dropped 5 bases and J dropped 4 bases, with 15 bases sitting between them. The CDR3 spells CASSVRDSLYEQYF. The CDR3 DNA reads as TGTGCCAGCAGCGTCCGGGACTCGCTTTACGAGCAGTACTTC.

The chain is built from TRBV4-1 and TRBJ2-1; D is possibly TRBD2 (5 bases). This CDR3 is built from 15 residues. Per germline, CDR1 MGHRA and CDR2 YSYEKL. Trimming took off 1 base at V and 3 bases at J, with 10 bases between the two ends. CDR3 bases: TGCGCCAGCAGCCAAGCTGAGCGGAACTACAATGAGCAGTTCTTC. This encodes CASSQAERNYNEQFF.

The CDR3 sequence is CASSLLSVGQGVNSPLHF. DNA of the CDR3: TGTGCCAGCAGCTTGCTTTCAGTCGGACAGGGAGTAAATTCACCCCTCCACTTT. This chain uses TRBV3-1 (or the pseudogene TRBV3-2) with TRBJ1-6, with 8 bases aligning to TRBD1. The germline V gene has CDR1 LGHDT and CDR2 YNNKEL (reference sequence). CDR3 length equals 18 residues. J was trimmed by 7 bases and V by 5 bases; bases with no gene match: 16.

On this clone: Different DNA sequences within this sample yield the same CDR3. The J gene is TRBJ2-1, the V gene TRBV4-2; TRBD2 matches 8 bases. CDR3 length: 15 residues. Germline V gives CDR1 LGHNA, CDR2 YNFKEQ. The ends lost 4 bases at V and 3 bases at J; junction bases unmatched: 5. CDR3 amino acids: CASSRSGGLYNEQFF. CDR3 DNA: TGTGCCAGCAGCCGGAGCGGGGGACTCTACAATGAGCAGTTCTTC.

This chain uses TRBV4-1 with TRBJ2-6; D is unclear. The CDR3 has 14 residues. Per germline, CDR1 MGHRA and CDR2 YSYEKL. V gave up 0 bases and J gave up 6 bases, with 6 bases separating them. The CDR3 DNA reads as TGCGCCAGCAGCCAAGACCCCCTGGCCAACGTCCTGACTTTC. Protein product: CASSQDPLANVLTF.

V is TRBV7-9 and J is TRBJ2-1, with 16 bases aligning to TRBD2. The CDR3 covers 18 residues. The trim removed 5 bases at V and 4 bases at J, leaving 8 bases unmatched. Germline CDR1 and CDR2: SEHNR and FQNEAQ (reference sequence). The chain's CDR3 is CASSITPGLAGGYNEQFF. For the CDR3, the DNA is TGTGCCAGCAGCATAACTCCGGGACTAGCGGGGGGGTACAATGAGCAGTTCTTC. The whole variable domain, remainder taken from reference TRBV7-9 and TRBJ2-1, is DTGVSQNPRHKITKRGQNVTFRCDPISEHNRLYWYRQTLGQGPEFLTYFQNEAQLEKSRLLSDRFSAERPKGSFSTLEIQRTEQGDSAMYLCASSITPGLAGGYNEQFFGPGTRLTVL.

The rearrangement joins TRBV5-4 to TRBJ1-1, with a weak D call TRBD1 (6 bases). This CDR3 spans 14 amino acids. With 7 bases removed from V and 4 bases from J, the gap between germline ends came to 17 bases. Germline V gene lookup returns CDR1 SGHNT and CDR2 YYREEE (reference sequence). CDR3 residues: CASGRDTRVTEAFF. In DNA, the CDR3 is TGTGCCAGCGGCCGGGACACAAGGGTCACTGAAGCTTTCTTT.

This chain joins TRBV6-5 and TRBJ1-1, with D possibly matching TRBD1 (5 bases). This CDR3 has 13 amino acids. Germline CDR1 MNHEY, CDR2 SVGAGI. Between the trimmed V and J ends, which lost 11 bases and 0 bases, there was a span of 13 bases. The CDR3 protein is CAASWGMNTEAFF. CDR3 DNA: TGTGCCGCATCCTGGGGGATGAACACTGAAGCTTTCTTT.

This chain joins TRBV5-1 and TRBJ1-1, with a weak D call TRBD1 (5 bases). This CDR3 region has 15 residues. Germline V CDR1 and CDR2: SGHRS, YFSETQ. The V end lost 4 bases, the J end lost 0 bases, and 13 bases lay between the germline ends. As DNA, the CDR3 is TGCGCCAGCAGCGCCTCGGGACTGGTGAACACTGAAGCTTTCTTT. Encoded protein: CASSASGLVNTEAFF.

This clone was seen just once. The chain has TRBV19 and TRBJ1-5, with D maybe TRBD1 (6 bases). From germline, CDR1 is LNHDA and CDR2 SQIVND (reference sequence). This CDR3 has 18 residues. The V gene lost 5 bases and the J gene lost 3 bases, with 23 bases spanning the gap. The CDR3 nucleotides read TGTGCCAGTAGTGCCCGCAAAACTGGACAGAAACTCAATCAGCCCCAGCATTTT. Its protein product is CASSARKTGQKLNQPQHF.

The sample holds one count of this clone. The CDR3 DNA sequence: TGTGCCAGCCGTTGGGACATCCGTGGAAACACCATATATTTT. Its translation is CASRWDIRGNTIYF. The chain is built from TRBV19 and TRBJ1-3, with D maybe TRBD1 (6 bases). The CDR3 has 14 residues. The V gene's germline CDR1 is LNHDA and CDR2 SQIVND (reference sequence). Trimming cost V 9 bases and J 3 bases, with 15 bases left between them. The full variable domain, completed using reference TRBV19 and TRBJ1-3, is DGGITQSPKYLFRKEGQNVTLSCEQNLNHDAMYWYRQDPGQGLRLIYYSQIVNDFQKGDIAEGYSVSREKKESFPLTVTSAQKNPTAFYLCASRWDIRGNTIYFGEGSWLTVV.

The CDR3 loop reads CASSLDYRRTSGGPTDTQYF. As DNA, the CDR3 is TGCGCCAGCAGCTTGGATTATAGAAGGACTAGCGGGGGGCCTACAGATACGCAGTATTTT. This chain connects TRBV5-1 to TRBJ2-3; 14 nucleotides match TRBD2. The V gene end was trimmed by 0 bases and the J gene end by 3 bases; junction bases not matched to a gene: 12. The germline CDR1 and CDR2 sequences are SGHRS and YFSETQ. The CDR3 has 20 residues. Complete variable domain (other parts from reference TRBV5-1 and TRBJ2-3): KAGVTQTPRYLIKTRGQQVTLSCSPISGHRSVSWYQQTPGQGLQFLFEYFSETQRNKGNFPGRFSGRQFSNSRSEMNVSTLELGDSALYLCASSLDYRRTSGGPTDTQYFGPGTRLTVL.

The rearrangement links TRBV6-1 to TRBJ1-5, with D uncertain. The CDR3 runs to 11 residues. V lost 2 bases and J lost 6, with 2 bases in between. From germline, CDR1 is MNHNS and CDR2 SASEGT. The CDR3 nucleotides are TGTGCCAGCAGTGAACGTCAGCCCCAGCATTTT. Translating it yields CASSERQPQHF.

The CDR3 loop is CASSQTGTGLLHF. Written as DNA, the CDR3 is TGCGCCAGCAGCCAAACCGGGACAGGGCTCCTCCACTTT. The chain is built from TRBV4-3 and TRBJ1-6; 9 nucleotides line up with TRBD1. V trimming: 2 bases; J trimming: 15 bases; junction bases outside the gene matches: 5. Germline CDR1 reads LGHNA; CDR2 reads YSLEER. The CDR3 spans 13 residues.

This rearrangement joins TRBV27 to TRBJ1-1; D ambiguous. Trimming left V 3 bases short and J 8 bases short, with 7 bases between. Germline V CDR1 and CDR2: MNHEY, SMNVEV (reference sequence). The CDR3 covers 11 residues. The CDR3 loop reads CASSFKSEAFF. The CDR3 nucleotides read TGTGCCAGCAGTTTTAAGTCCGAAGCTTTCTTT.

The rearrangement uses TRBV14 and TRBJ2-3; D gene uncertain. The CDR3 loop spans 14 amino acids. Germline V gene sequence: CDR1 SGHDN, CDR2 FVKESK. Between the trimmed V and J ends, which lost 0 bases and 1 base, there was a span of 5 bases. CDR3 nucleotides: TGTGCCAGCAGCCAAGATCTCCGCACAGATACGCAGTATTTT. Amino acid sequence: CASSQDLRTDTQYF.

The chain has TRBV2 and TRBJ1-3; TRBD1 aligns across 7 bases. Trimming at V came to 6 bases and at J to 0 bases, leaving 8 bases not matched to a gene. The CDR3 sequence is 16 residues long. Germline assignment: CDR1 SNHLY and CDR2 FYNNEI. DNA for the CDR3: TGTGCCAGCAGGTCCGGACAGGCTTCCTCTGGAAACACCATATATTTT. It is translated as CASRSGQASSGNTIYF.

This rearrangement joins TRBV6-6 to TRBJ2-2, with TRBD2 matching over 13 bases. Germline assignment: CDR1 MNHNY and CDR2 SVGAGI (reference sequence). V lost 6 bases, J lost 8 bases, and 3 bases stayed unmatched. There are 14 residues in the CDR3. As DNA, the CDR3 is TGTGCCAGCAGCACTAGCGGGGGGGCAGGGGAGCTGTTTTTT. Amino acids: CASSTSGGAGELFF.

This chain uses TRBV30 with TRBJ2-1; TRBD1 matches 7 bases. This CDR3 has 12 residues. Trimming at V came to 4 bases and at J to 9 bases, leaving 6 bases not matched to a gene. Germline V gene lookup returns CDR1 GTSNPN and CDR2 SVGIG (reference sequence). CDR3 protein: CAWTRGLSEQFF. The CDR3 bases are TGTGCCTGGACGAGGGGGCTGAGTGAGCAGTTCTTC.

This rearrangement joins TRBV6-5 to TRBJ2-7; 12 bases match TRBD1. The CDR3 loop spans 15 amino acids. Germline V gene lookup returns CDR1 MNHEY and CDR2 SVGAGI. V was pared by 5 bases and J by 7 bases, with 9 bases of the junction left unmatched. This chain's CDR3 is CASSRRRDRGREQYF. The CDR3 nucleotides are TGTGCCAGCAGTCGCCGCCGGGACAGGGGGCGTGAGCAGTACTTC.

The table lists this clone with a count of one. V usage is TRBV19 and J usage is TRBJ2-2, with 7 bases that match TRBD1. J lost 6 bases, V lost 6 bases, and 7 bases had no gene match. CDR3 length: 14 amino acids. Germline CDR1 reads LNHDA; CDR2 reads SQIVND (reference sequence). The CDR3 sequence is CASSDRAESGELFF. The CDR3 DNA sequence: TGTGCCAGTAGCGACAGGGCCGAATCCGGGGAGCTGTTTTTT.

The chain uses TRBV7-8 and TRBJ1-1; TRBD1 matches 7 bases. This CDR3 is 13 amino acids long. The V segment lost 4 bases and the J segment 1 base; nucleotides outside the gene matches: 0. Germline V gene data show CDR1 as SGHVS and CDR2 as FQNEAQ. CDR3 protein: CASSWTGNTEAFF. In DNA, the CDR3 is TGTGCCAGCAGCTGGACAGGGAACACTGAAGCTTTCTTT.

The chain recombines TRBV7-9 with TRBJ2-4, with D perhaps matching TRBD1 (6 bases). Germline lookup yields CDR1 SEHNR and CDR2 FQNEAQ (reference sequence). V was trimmed by 4 bases and J by 6 bases, leaving 16 bases between them. The CDR3 runs 15 residues. The CDR3, as DNA: TGTGCCAGCAGCTCGGACAGAAGGGCAGCAAACATTCAGTACTTC. This codes for CASSSDRRAANIQYF.

In this sample, this clone turned up once. The V and J genes are TRBV15 and TRBJ1-1; D is perhaps TRBD1 (6 bases). The ends were cut back, 1 base at V and 5 bases at J, with 11 bases in the middle. The germline CDR1 and CDR2 sequences are LNHNV and YYDKDF (reference sequence). The CDR3 contains 14 residues. As DNA, the CDR3 is TGTGCCACCAGCAGAGCACAGGGTCGGACTGAAGCTTTCTTT. Translated: CATSRAQGRTEAFF.

With respect to this clone: Additional DNA sequences in this sample encode the identical CDR3. CDR3 bases: TGCAGCGTTGAAGGTACACCCTATGGCTACACCTTC. Protein: CSVEGTPYGYTF. The chain is built from TRBV29-1 and TRBJ1-2; unclear D gene. CDR1 is SQVTM and CDR2 is ANQGSEA in the germline V gene. The CDR3 is 12 amino acids. Trimming cost V 1 base and J 4 bases, with 7 bases left between them.

The V and J genes are TRBV6-5 and TRBJ1-4; 9 positions match TRBD1. The CDR3 consists of 13 residues. CDR1 is MNHEY and CDR2 is SVGAGI in the germline V gene. Trimming took 8 bases from V and 8 from J; bases not matched to a gene: 6. The CDR3 protein is CASLGQGNEKLFF. The CDR3 nucleotides are TGTGCCAGCTTGGGACAGGGAAACGAAAAACTGTTTTTT.